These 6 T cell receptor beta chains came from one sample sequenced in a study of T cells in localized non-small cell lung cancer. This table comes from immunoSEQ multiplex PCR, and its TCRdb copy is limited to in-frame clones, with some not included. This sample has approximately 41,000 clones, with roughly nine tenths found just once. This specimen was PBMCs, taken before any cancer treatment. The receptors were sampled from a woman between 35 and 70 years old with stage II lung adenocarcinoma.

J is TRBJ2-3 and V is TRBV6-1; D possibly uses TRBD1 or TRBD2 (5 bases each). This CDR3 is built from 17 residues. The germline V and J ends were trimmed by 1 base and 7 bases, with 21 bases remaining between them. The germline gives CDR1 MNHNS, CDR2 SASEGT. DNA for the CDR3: TGTGCCAGCAGTGAAGAGGGACCCCCTTACCTTTCATATACGCAGTATTTT. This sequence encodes CASSEEGPPYLSYTQYF.

The CDR3 DNA is TGTGCCAGCAGCCCGGGACAGACCTACGAGCAGTACTTC. Translating it yields CASSPGQTYEQYF. The chain couples TRBV28 to TRBJ2-7, with 7 bases that match TRBD1. Looked up from germline, CDR1 is MDHEN and CDR2 is SYDVKM. The CDR3 totals 13 residues. J lost 2 bases, V lost 6 bases, and 4 bases had no gene match.

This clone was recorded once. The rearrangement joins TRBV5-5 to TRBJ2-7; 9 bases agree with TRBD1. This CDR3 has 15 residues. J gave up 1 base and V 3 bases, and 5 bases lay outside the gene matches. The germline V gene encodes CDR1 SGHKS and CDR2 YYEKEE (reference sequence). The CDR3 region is CASSSTGGASYEQYF. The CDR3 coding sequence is TGTGCCAGCAGCTCCACAGGGGGCGCGTCCTACGAGCAGTACTTC. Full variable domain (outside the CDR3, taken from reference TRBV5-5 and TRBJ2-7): DAGVTQSPTHLIKTRGQQVTLRCSPISGHKSVSWYQQVLGQGPQFIFQYYEKEERGRGNFPDRFSARQFPNYSSELNVNALLLGDSALYLCASSSTGGASYEQYFGPGTRLTVT.

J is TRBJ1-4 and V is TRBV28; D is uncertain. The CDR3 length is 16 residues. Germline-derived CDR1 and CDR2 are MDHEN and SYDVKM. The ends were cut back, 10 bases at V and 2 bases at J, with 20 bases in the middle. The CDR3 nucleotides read TGTGCCACCTTTCCCGGGAAAGGCTTGACTAATGAAAAACTGTTTTTT. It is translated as CATFPGKGLTNEKLFF.

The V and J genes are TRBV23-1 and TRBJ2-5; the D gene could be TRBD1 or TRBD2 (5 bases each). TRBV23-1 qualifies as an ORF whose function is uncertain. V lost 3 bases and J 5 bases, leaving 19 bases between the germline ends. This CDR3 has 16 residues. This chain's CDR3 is CASSQARDGAQETQYF. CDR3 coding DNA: TGCGCCAGCAGTCAGGCCCGGGACGGAGCTCAGGAGACCCAGTACTTC.

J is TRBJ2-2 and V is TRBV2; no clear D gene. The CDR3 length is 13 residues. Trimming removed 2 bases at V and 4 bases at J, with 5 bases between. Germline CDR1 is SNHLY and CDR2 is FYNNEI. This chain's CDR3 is CASSESSTGELFF. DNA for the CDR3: TGTGCCAGCAGTGAATCCAGCACCGGGGAGCTGTTTTTT. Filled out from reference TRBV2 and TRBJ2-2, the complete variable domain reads EPEVTQTPSHQVTQMGQEVILRCVPISNHLYFYWYRQILGQKVEFLVSFYNNEISEKSEIFDDQFSVERPDGSNFTLKIRSTKLEDSAMYFCASSESSTGELFFGEGSRLTVL.